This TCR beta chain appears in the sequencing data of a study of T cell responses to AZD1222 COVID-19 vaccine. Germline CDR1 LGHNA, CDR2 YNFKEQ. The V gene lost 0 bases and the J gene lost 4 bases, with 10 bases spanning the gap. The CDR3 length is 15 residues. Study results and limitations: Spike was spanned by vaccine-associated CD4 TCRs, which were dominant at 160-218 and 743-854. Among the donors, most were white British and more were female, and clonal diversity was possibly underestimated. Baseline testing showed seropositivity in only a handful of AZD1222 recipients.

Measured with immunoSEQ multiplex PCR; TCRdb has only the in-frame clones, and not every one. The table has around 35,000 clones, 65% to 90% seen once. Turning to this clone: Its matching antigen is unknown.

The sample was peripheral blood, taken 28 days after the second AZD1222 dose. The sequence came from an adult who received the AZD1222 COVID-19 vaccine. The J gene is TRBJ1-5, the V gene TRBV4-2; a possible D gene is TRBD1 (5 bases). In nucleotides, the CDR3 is TGTGCCAGCAGCCAAGATTGGGGGGGGAATCAGCCCCAGCATTTT. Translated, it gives CASSQDWGGNQPQHF.